A selection of T cell receptor beta chains follows, all from one sample in a study of cytomegalovirus exposure and HLA in healthy donors. The assay was immunoSEQ multiplex PCR, and TCRdb's table has in-frame clones only and misses some. Here the sample table reports about 200,000 clones. The sequencing input was PBMCs. The receptors come from a woman aged 30 to 39 in good health and CMV-seropositive. Both conserved end residues are part of each CDR3. Fields, in order: D gene, V gene, J gene, CDR3 protein, CDR3 DNA. The D gene is left open where the match is weak.

.	TRBV14	TRBJ1-2	CASSQDQGIYGYTF	TGTGCCAGCAGCCAAGATCAGGGGATCTATGGCTACACCTTC
.	TRBV14	TRBJ1-4	CASSLPTDRHEKLFF	TGTGCCAGCAGCCTACCCACTGACAGGCATGAAAAACTGTTTTTT
TRBD1	TRBV30	TRBJ2-2	CAWSGEGTALKSANTGELFF	TGTGCCTGGAGTGGTGAAGGGACAGCCTTGAAGAGTGCAAACACCGGGGAGCTGTTTTTT
TRBD1	TRBV7-2	TRBJ1-2	CASTYRGGYTF	TGTGCCAGCACCTACAGGGGTGGCTACACCTTC
.	TRBV13	TRBJ2-2	CASNGGNTGELFF	TGTGCCAGCAACGGGGGGAACACCGGGGAGCTGTTTTTT
.	TRBV11-2	TRBJ2-5	CASKGAGETQYF	TGTGCCAGCAAAGGAGCTGGAGAGACCCAGTACTTC
.	TRBV11-2	TRBJ1-1	CASSPYAGEAFF	TGTGCCAGCAGCCCATATGCCGGTGAAGCTTTCTTT
.	TRBV4-1	TRBJ2-1	CASSLTRGNEQFF	TGCGCCAGCAGCCTGACTCGGGGGAATGAGCAGTTCTTC
.	TRBV9	TRBJ2-1	CASSVQGEQFF	TGTGCCAGCAGCGTTCAGGGAGAGCAGTTCTTC
TRBD2	TRBV6-5	TRBJ2-7	CASSWTSGGSYEQYF	TGTGCCAGCAGTTGGACTAGCGGGGGCTCCTACGAGCAGTACTTC
.	TRBV6-5	TRBJ1-2	CASSYGRDNYGYTF	TGTGCCAGCAGTTACGGTCGGGATAACTATGGCTACACCTTC
TRBD1	TRBV19	TRBJ1-4	CASRGTGATNEKLFF	TGTGCCAGTAGAGGGACAGGGGCAACTAATGAAAAACTGTTTTTT
TRBD2	TRBV16	TRBJ2-7	CASSPSYSGGAYEQYF	TGTGCCAGCAGCCCATCCTACAGCGGGGGGGCCTACGAGCAGTACTTC
TRBD2	TRBV18	TRBJ2-7	CASSNSGRAAYEQYF	TGTGCCAGCTCTAACAGCGGGAGGGCCGCCTACGAGCAGTACTTC
.	TRBV5-8	TRBJ1-2	CASSLITVDGYTF	TGTGCCAGCAGCTTGATAACGGTAGATGGCTACACCTTC
.	TRBV29-1	TRBJ2-5	CSGSGSQETQYF	TGCAGCGGTTCCGGGAGTCAAGAGACCCAGTACTTC
.	TRBV6-1	TRBJ1-3	CASSEEPGNTIYF	TGTGCCAGCAGTGAAGAGCCAGGAAACACCATATATTTT
.	TRBV7-2	TRBJ2-1	CASSLVAKSHNEQFF	TGTGCCAGCAGCTTAGTAGCGAAATCCCACAATGAGCAGTTCTTC
TRBD1	TRBV5-1	TRBJ2-7	CASSPGQTYEQYF	TGCGCCAGCAGCCCGGGACAGACCTACGAGCAGTACTTC
.	TRBV6-1	TRBJ1-1	CATMIPGNTEAFF	TGTGCCACTATGATCCCGGGAAACACTGAAGCTTTCTTT
TRBD1	TRBV29-1	TRBJ1-2	CSVTLRDRGNYGYTF	TGCAGCGTTACCCTGAGGGACAGGGGGAACTATGGCTACACCTTC
TRBD1	TRBV6-6	TRBJ1-1	CATNRGYTEAFF	TGTGCCACAAACAGGGGGTACACTGAAGCTTTCTTT
.	TRBV28	TRBJ2-5	CASSLSGQETQYF	TGTGCCAGCAGCTTAAGCGGCCAAGAGACCCAGTACTTC
TRBD1	TRBV18	TRBJ1-1	CASFPGQGYTEAFF	TGTGCCAGCTTCCCGGGACAGGGGTACACTGAAGCTTTCTTT
.	TRBV19	TRBJ1-6	CASSSAGTLHF	TGTGCCAGTAGTTCAGCCGGGACACTCCACTTT
.	TRBV27	TRBJ2-3	CASSLDINTDTQYF	TGTGCCAGCAGTTTAGACATTAACACAGATACGCAGTATTTT
TRBD2	TRBV7-9	TRBJ2-7	CASSLAGVNYEQYF	TGTGCCAGCAGCCTGGCGGGGGTGAACTACGAGCAGTACTTC
TRBD1	TRBV15	TRBJ1-5	CATSDWDREVGQPQHF	TGTGCCACCAGCGACTGGGACAGGGAAGTGGGTCAGCCCCAGCATTTT
.	TRBV7-9	TRBJ2-3	CASSSRVSSGTDTQYF	TGTGCCAGCAGCTCTAGAGTGTCTAGCGGCACAGATACGCAGTATTTT
.	TRBV27	TRBJ2-7	CASSLRLTYEQYF	TGTGCCAGCAGTCTAAGACTGACCTACGAGCAGTACTTC
TRBD2	TRBV30	TRBJ2-3	CAWSAGTSGRVTDTQYF	TGTGCCTGGAGTGCCGGGACTAGCGGGAGGGTGACAGATACGCAGTATTTT
.	TRBV6-5	TRBJ2-7	CASSYSMAGIPYEQYF	TGTGCCAGCAGTTACTCGATGGCAGGTATCCCATACGAGCAGTACTTC
.	TRBV5-1	TRBJ2-6	CASSLTGFGGNVLTF	TGCGCCAGCAGCTTGACAGGGTTTGGGGGTAACGTCCTGACTTTC
.	TRBV6-1	TRBJ2-5	CASSESVIQETQYF	TGTGCCAGCAGTGAGTCAGTCATCCAAGAGACCCAGTACTTC
.	TRBV4-3	TRBJ1-1	CASSQVGGTEAFF	TGCGCCAGCAGCCAAGTGGGGGGCACTGAAGCTTTCTTT
.	TRBV28	TRBJ1-5	CASSLLGAGNQPQHF	TGTGCCAGCAGTTTATTGGGGGCCGGCAATCAGCCCCAGCATTTT
TRBD1	TRBV30	TRBJ2-2	CAWRRTGSPGELFF	TGTGCCTGGAGACGGACAGGGTCCCCCGGGGAGCTGTTTTTT
.	TRBV10-1	TRBJ1-1	CASSDGQNTEAFF	TGCGCCAGCAGTGATGGGCAGAACACTGAAGCTTTCTTT
TRBD2	TRBV5-3	TRBJ2-2	CARSSLRTSGGPGELFF	TGTGCCAGAAGCTCCCTGCGGACTAGCGGCGGACCTGGGGAGCTGTTTTTT
TRBD1	TRBV28	TRBJ1-2	CASSLDRVGGYTF	TGTGCCAGCAGTCTCGACAGGGTAGGTGGCTACACCTTC
.	TRBV6-1	TRBJ2-1	CASSGRGTVRTAFF	TGTGCCAGCAGTGGTCGCGGGACCGTGCGAACAGCGTTCTTC
.	TRBV29-1	TRBJ1-2	CSVVREDYGYTF	TGCAGCGTTGTACGGGAGGACTATGGCTACACCTTC
TRBD1	TRBV15	TRBJ2-1	CATTPNPWDRVDEQFF	TGTGCCACCACCCCGAACCCCTGGGACAGGGTCGATGAGCAGTTCTTC
TRBD1	TRBV6-6	TRBJ1-4	CASSLTSGQHNEKLFF	TGTGCCAGCAGTCTAACCTCGGGACAGCATAATGAAAAACTGTTTTTT
.	TRBV6-5	TRBJ2-3	CASSYNLAGALGTQYF	TGTGCCAGCAGTTATAATTTAGCAGGGGCGCTCGGTACGCAGTATTTT
TRBD2	TRBV6-6	TRBJ2-1	CASSYGSGEKQFF	TGTGCCAGCAGTTACGGTAGCGGGGAGAAGCAGTTCTTC
.	TRBV18	TRBJ1-5	CASSPSLGAGTQPQHF	TGTGCCAGCTCACCGTCGCTGGGAGCGGGCACACAGCCCCAGCATTTT
TRBD1	TRBV7-9	TRBJ2-1	CASSFPPGQGENEQFF	TGTGCCAGCAGCTTCCCACCGGGACAGGGAGAGAATGAGCAGTTCTTC
.	TRBV6-5	TRBJ2-7	CASRPMGGDYEQYF	TGTGCCAGCCGACCCATGGGGGGAGACTACGAGCAGTACTTC
TRBD1	TRBV19	TRBJ1-2	CASRGTGENGYTF	TGTGCCAGTAGGGGGACAGGGGAGAATGGCTACACCTTC
TRBD2	TRBV4-1	TRBJ2-1	CASSQRRLAGSNEQFF	TGCGCCAGCAGCCAAAGAAGACTAGCGGGCTCAAATGAGCAGTTCTTC
.	TRBV4-1	TRBJ1-1	CASSQDITGNTEAFF	TGCGCCAGCAGCCAAGATATTACCGGGAACACTGAAGCTTTCTTT
TRBD2	TRBV9	TRBJ2-5	CASSVGILAGGRRETQYF	TGTGCCAGCAGCGTAGGGATTCTAGCGGGGGGACGTCGGGAGACCCAGTACTTC